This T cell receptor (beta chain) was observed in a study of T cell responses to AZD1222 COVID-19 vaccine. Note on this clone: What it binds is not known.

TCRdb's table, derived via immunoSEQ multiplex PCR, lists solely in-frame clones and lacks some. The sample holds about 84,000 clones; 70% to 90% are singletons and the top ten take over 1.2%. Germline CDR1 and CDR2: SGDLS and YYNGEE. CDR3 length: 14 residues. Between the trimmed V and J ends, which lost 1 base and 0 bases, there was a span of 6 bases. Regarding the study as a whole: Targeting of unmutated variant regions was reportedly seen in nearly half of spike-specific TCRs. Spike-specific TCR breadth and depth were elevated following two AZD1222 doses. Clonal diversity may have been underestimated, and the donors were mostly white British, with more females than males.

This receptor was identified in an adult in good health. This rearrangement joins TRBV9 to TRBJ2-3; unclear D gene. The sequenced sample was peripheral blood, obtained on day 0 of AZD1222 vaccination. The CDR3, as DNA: TGTGCCAGCAGCGTACATGAGAGCACAGATACGCAGTATTTT. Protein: CASSVHESTDTQYF.